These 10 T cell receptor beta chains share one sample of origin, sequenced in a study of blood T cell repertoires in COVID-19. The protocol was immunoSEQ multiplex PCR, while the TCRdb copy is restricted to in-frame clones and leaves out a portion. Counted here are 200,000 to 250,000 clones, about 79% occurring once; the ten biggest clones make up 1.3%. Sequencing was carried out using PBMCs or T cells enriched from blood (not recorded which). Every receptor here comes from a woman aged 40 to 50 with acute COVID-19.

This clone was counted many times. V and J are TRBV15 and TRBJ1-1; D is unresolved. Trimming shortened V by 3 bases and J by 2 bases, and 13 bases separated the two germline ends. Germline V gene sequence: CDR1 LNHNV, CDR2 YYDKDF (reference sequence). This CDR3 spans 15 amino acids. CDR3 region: CATSRGRQPNTEAFF. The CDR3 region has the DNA TGTGCCACCAGCAGGGGCCGGCAGCCTAACACTGAAGCTTTCTTT.

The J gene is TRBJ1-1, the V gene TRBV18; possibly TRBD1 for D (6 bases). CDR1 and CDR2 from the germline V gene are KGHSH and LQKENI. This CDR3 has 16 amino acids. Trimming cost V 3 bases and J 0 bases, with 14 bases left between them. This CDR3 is CASSPKQGSVNTEAFF. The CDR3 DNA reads TGTGCCAGCTCACCTAAACAGGGATCGGTGAACACTGAAGCTTTCTTT.

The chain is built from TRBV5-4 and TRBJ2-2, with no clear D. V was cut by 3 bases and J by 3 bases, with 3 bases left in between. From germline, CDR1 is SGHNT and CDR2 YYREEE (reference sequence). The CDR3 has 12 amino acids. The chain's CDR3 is CASSSDTGELFF. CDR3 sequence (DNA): TGTGCCAGCAGCTCAGACACCGGGGAGCTGTTTTTT.

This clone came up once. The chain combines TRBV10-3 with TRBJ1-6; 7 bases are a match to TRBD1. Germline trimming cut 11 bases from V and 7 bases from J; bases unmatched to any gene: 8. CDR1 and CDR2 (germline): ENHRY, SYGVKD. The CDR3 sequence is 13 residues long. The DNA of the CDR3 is TGTGCCGCCGGGACAGCTGCGAATTCACCCCTCCACTTT. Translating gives CAAGTAANSPLHF.

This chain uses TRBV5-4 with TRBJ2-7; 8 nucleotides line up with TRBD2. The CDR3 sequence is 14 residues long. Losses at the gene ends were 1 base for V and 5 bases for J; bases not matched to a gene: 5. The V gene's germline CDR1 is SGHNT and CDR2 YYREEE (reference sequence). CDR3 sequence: CASSLRGGLDEQYF. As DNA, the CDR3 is TGTGCCAGCAGCTTGCGGGGGGGCCTCGACGAGCAGTACTTC.

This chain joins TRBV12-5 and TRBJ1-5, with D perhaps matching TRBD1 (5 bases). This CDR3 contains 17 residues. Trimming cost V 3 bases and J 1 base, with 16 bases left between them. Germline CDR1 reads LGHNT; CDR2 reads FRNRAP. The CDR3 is CASGFWSGHESNQPQHF. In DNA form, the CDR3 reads TGTGCTAGTGGTTTCTGGTCAGGGCACGAGAGCAATCAGCCCCAGCATTTT.

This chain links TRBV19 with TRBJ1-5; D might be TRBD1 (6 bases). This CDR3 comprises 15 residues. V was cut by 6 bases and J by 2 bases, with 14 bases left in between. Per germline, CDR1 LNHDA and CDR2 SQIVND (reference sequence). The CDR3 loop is CASSQDRPGNQPQHF. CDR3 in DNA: TGTGCCAGTAGCCAAGACAGGCCCGGCAATCAGCCCCAGCATTTT.

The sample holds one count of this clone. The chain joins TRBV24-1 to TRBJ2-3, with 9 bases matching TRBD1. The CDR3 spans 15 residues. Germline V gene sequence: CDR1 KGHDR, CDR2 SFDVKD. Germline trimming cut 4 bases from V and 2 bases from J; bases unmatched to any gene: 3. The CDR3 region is CATSDRTGVTDTQYF. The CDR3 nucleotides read TGTGCCACCAGTGACCGGACAGGGGTCACAGATACGCAGTATTTT.

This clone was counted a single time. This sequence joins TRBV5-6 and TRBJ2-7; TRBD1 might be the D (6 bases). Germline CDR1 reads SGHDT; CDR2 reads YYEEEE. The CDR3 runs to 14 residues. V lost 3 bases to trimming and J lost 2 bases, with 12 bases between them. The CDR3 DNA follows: TGTGCCAGCAGCTCACAGGGCTTTACCTACGAGCAGTACTTC. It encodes CASSSQGFTYEQYF.

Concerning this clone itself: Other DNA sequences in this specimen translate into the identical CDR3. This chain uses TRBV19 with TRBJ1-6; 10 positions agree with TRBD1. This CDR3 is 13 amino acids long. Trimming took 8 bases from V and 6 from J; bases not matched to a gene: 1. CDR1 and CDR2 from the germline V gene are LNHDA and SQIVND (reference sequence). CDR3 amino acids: CASRDRGNSPLHF. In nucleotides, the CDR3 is TGTGCCAGTCGGGACAGGGGTAATTCACCCCTCCACTTT.